This T cell receptor beta chain was sequenced in a study of cytomegalovirus exposure and HLA in healthy donors. The PCR was carried out with 60 Vbeta primers and 13 Jbeta primers. Repertoires were generated with immunoSEQ multiplex PCR, while TCRdb's copy carries only in-frame clones and drops some. Here the sample table reports about 200,000 clones. Findings and limits, study-wide: The study listed some 160 cytomegalovirus-associated TCR beta chains. The authors judged a highly shared variant cluster likely a sequencing artifact.

For this clone: Its matching antigen is unknown.

Trimming took off 6 bases at V and 4 bases at J, with 12 bases between the two ends. The CDR3 runs 14 residues. Looked up from germline, CDR1 is MNHEY and CDR2 is SVGAGI. This rearrangement joins TRBV6-5 to TRBJ1-4; a weak D match, TRBD1 (5 bases). The receptor was derived from a woman aged 30 to 39 in good health and CMV-seropositive. The sequencing sample was made of PBMCs. CDR3 bases: TGTGCCAGCAGGGACGTCAGGGATAATGAAAAACTGTTTTTT. As protein: CASRDVRDNEKLFF.